The 16 T cell receptor beta chains below were found in one sample sequenced in a study of PD-1 and CTLA-4 blockade in melanoma. Generated by immunoSEQ multiplex PCR, the TCRdb table keeps only in-frame clones and is missing some. The top ten clones hold about 8.5% of a sample with around 32,000 clones, roughly nine tenths of them seen once. This specimen was CD8+ T cells from peripheral blood, taken before anti-PD-1 treatment. The receptor set was obtained from a human donor with melanoma.

This clone was seen a single time. The chain uses TRBV6-5 and TRBJ1-1; D call uncertain. CDR1 is MNHEY, CDR2 SVGAGI, per germline. The V gene lost 2 bases and the J gene lost 1 base, with 8 bases spanning the gap. There are 14 residues in the CDR3. The CDR3 nucleotides are TGTGCCAGCAGTTACAAGACCGAGAACACTGAAGCTTTCTTT. Encoded protein: CASSYKTENTEAFF.

CDR3 loop: CASSLRGGYIYGYTF. The CDR3 DNA is TGTGCCAGCAGCTTACGAGGGGGGTACATATATGGCTACACCTTC. The chain couples TRBV13 to TRBJ1-2; D might be TRBD1 (6 bases). Between the trimmed V and J ends, which lost 2 bases and 5 bases, there was a span of 15 bases. This CDR3 comprises 15 residues. In germline, CDR1 is PRHDT, CDR2 FYEKMQ (reference sequence).

This clone was observed once. J is TRBJ1-4 and V is TRBV29-1; maybe TRBD1 (5 bases). Per the germline V gene, CDR1 is SQVTM and CDR2 is ANQGSEA. This CDR3 has 13 amino acids. V lost 4 bases and J lost 7, with 13 bases in between. Here the CDR3 reads CSVAEAQGEKLFF. CDR3 DNA: TGCAGCGTTGCTGAGGCGCAGGGTGAAAAACTGTTTTTT.

The V and J genes are TRBV10-1 and TRBJ2-5; 9 bases are a match to TRBD2. The germline gives CDR1 WNHNN, CDR2 SYGVQD (reference sequence). V lost 0 bases, J lost 5 bases, and 22 bases stayed unmatched. This CDR3 has 21 amino acids. CDR3 loop: CASSESAHKGAGLAVGETQYF. The CDR3 DNA reads as TGCGCCAGCAGTGAGTCCGCACACAAGGGAGCGGGACTAGCAGTTGGGGAGACCCAGTACTTC.

This chain links TRBV19 with TRBJ2-2; 12 nucleotides align to TRBD2. V trimming: 3 bases; J trimming: 6 bases; junction bases outside the gene matches: 5. CDR3 length: 16 amino acids. Germline assignment: CDR1 LNHDA and CDR2 SQIVND (reference sequence). CDR3 DNA: TGTGCCAGTAGTATGACTAGCGGGAGTTGGGCCGGGGAGCTGTTTTTT. Residues: CASSMTSGSWAGELFF.

The CDR3 bases are TGTGCCAGCAGCCCAGGTCAAGGGGCGGAATACCTTGGTGAAAAACTGTTTTTT. Its translation: CASSPGQGAEYLGEKLFF. The V and J genes are TRBV7-8 and TRBJ1-4, with a weak D call TRBD1 (5 bases). Germline CDR1 is SGHVS and CDR2 is FQNEAQ. This CDR3 region has 18 residues. The V end lost 5 bases, the J end lost 7 bases, and 26 bases lay between the germline ends.

This chain uses TRBV28 with TRBJ2-6; D is perhaps TRBD1 (5 bases). The germline V and J ends were trimmed by 6 bases and 0 bases, with 24 bases remaining between them. This CDR3 has 20 amino acids. The germline V gene has CDR1 MDHEN and CDR2 SYDVKM. CDR3 nucleotides: TGTGCCAGCAGCCCCTGGGGCCGTACCCGGTCTGGCTCTGGGGCCAACGTCCTGACTTTC. Protein sequence: CASSPWGRTRSGSGANVLTF.

This clone has a handful of counts. The chain carries TRBV27 and TRBJ2-7, with D unresolved. CDR1 MNHEY and CDR2 SMNVEV come from the germline V gene (reference sequence). The CDR3 has 13 residues. Deletions cut 0 bases from V and 3 bases from J, with 6 bases between. CDR3 DNA sequence: TGTGCCAGCAGTTTATCCCCTTACTACGAGCAGTACTTC. It codes for CASSLSPYYEQYF.

J is TRBJ2-2 and V is TRBV20-1; D not certain. The V end lost 3 bases, the J end lost 3 bases, and 11 bases lay between the germline ends. The CDR3 runs 14 residues. In germline, CDR1 is DFQATT, CDR2 SNEGSKA (reference sequence). CDR3 in amino acids: CSASSPRDTGELFF. The CDR3 DNA follows: TGCAGTGCTAGTAGCCCAAGGGACACCGGGGAGCTGTTTTTT.

This rearrangement joins TRBV2 to TRBJ2-7; TRBD1 might be the D (5 bases). The germline V gene encodes CDR1 SNHLY and CDR2 FYNNEI. The CDR3 has 16 amino acids. Trimming left V 6 bases short and J 3 bases short, with 21 bases between. The CDR3 nucleotides are TGTGCCAGCAGCGTAAACTCTCAGGGCGAGCACTACGAGCAGTACTTC. It is translated as CASSVNSQGEHYEQYF.

The V call is TRBV5-1, the J call TRBJ2-5; a weak D match, TRBD1 (7 bases). Per germline, CDR1 SGHRS and CDR2 YFSETQ. This CDR3 contains 12 residues. With 6 bases removed from V and 5 bases from J, the gap between germline ends came to 11 bases. CDR3 sequence reads: CASNPGGETQYF. CDR3 DNA: TGCGCCAGCAACCCAGGGGGGGAGACCCAGTACTTC.

The genes are TRBV5-4 and TRBJ1-1; no clear D gene. The V and J ends lost 4 bases and 5 bases respectively, with 12 bases between them. Germline V gene lookup returns CDR1 SGHNT and CDR2 YYREEE (reference sequence). The CDR3 totals 13 residues. The CDR3 region has the DNA TGTGCCAGCAGCCCGGATCTGTATACTGAAGCTTTCTTT. Protein: CASSPDLYTEAFF.

The rearrangement uses TRBV27 and TRBJ2-2; TRBD2 agrees at 9 bases. With V trimmed by 6 bases and J by 7 bases, 6 bases remained unmatched. The CDR3 has 14 amino acids. Looked up from germline, CDR1 is MNHEY and CDR2 is SMNVEV (reference sequence). This chain's CDR3 is CASSPGTSIGELFF. In DNA, the CDR3 is TGTGCCAGCAGCCCCGGGACTAGCATCGGGGAGCTGTTTTTT.

This rearrangement joins TRBV6-5 to TRBJ2-2, with D tentatively TRBD1 (5 bases). Trimming shortened V by 4 bases and J by 8 bases, and 14 bases separated the two germline ends. Germline CDR1 MNHEY, CDR2 SVGAGI. The CDR3 sequence is 14 residues long. The CDR3 DNA reads as TGTGCCAGCAGTTTTGATAGGGGTATAGGGGAGCTGTTTTTT. The encoded protein is CASSFDRGIGELFF.

The chain links TRBV15 to TRBJ1-1; possibly TRBD1 for D (5 bases). The CDR3 totals 14 residues. Germline V gene lookup returns CDR1 LNHNV and CDR2 YYDKDF (reference sequence). Trimming removed 5 bases at V and 5 bases at J, with 15 bases between. CDR3 bases: TGTGCCACCAGCTTTTCGACGGGGGAAACTGAAGCTTTCTTT. This translates into CATSFSTGETEAFF.

The gene calls are TRBV9 and TRBJ1-1; 7 nucleotides match TRBD1. V dropped 4 bases and J dropped 6; count of bases not matched to a gene: 9. This CDR3 region has 14 residues. Germline V gene lookup returns CDR1 SGDLS and CDR2 YYNGEE. CDR3 sequence: CASSRTGGGPEAFF. The DNA of the CDR3 is TGTGCCAGCAGCCGCACTGGAGGGGGCCCTGAAGCTTTCTTT.